This T cell receptor (beta chain) was obtained from a study of PD-L1 blockade in urothelial cancer. Overall study: It was in 2014 that patients started atezolizumab at 1,200 mg intravenously every 3 weeks.

Each patient's cancer was a locally advanced or metastatic urothelial carcinoma. Germline CDR1 and CDR2: KGHSH and LQKENI. This CDR3 is 16 amino acids long. Deletions cut 3 bases from V and 2 bases from J, with 15 bases between. Sequencing used immunoSEQ multiplex PCR; TCRdb keeps in-frame clones, though not all of them. The sample carries fewer than 50,000 clones, roughly nine tenths recorded once. The chain uses TRBV18 and TRBJ2-3; D remains ambiguous. The material was PBMCs, obtained around atezolizumab (anti-PD-L1) treatment. The receptor comes from a man in his sixties with urothelial cancer. CDR3 residues: CASSPTRSTVTDTQYF. The CDR3 nucleotides are TGTGCCAGCTCACCCACTCGGTCCACAGTCACAGATACGCAGTATTTT. Supplemented by reference TRBV18 and TRBJ2-3, the full variable domain reads NAGVMQNPRHLVRRRGQEARLRCSPMKGHSHVYWYRQLPEEGLKFMVYLQKENIIDESGMPKERFSAEFPKEGPSILRIQQVVRGDSAAYFCASSPTRSTVTDTQYFGPGTRLTVL.